This TCR beta chain was retrieved from a study of regulatory T cells in long-lasting Graves disease. Study summary: Graves' disease counted as persistent after over 5 years of antithyroid drugs with positive TSH receptor antibodies.

Arm-PCR of CDR3 regions with iRepertoire HTBI primers generated TCR beta libraries. A single record per CDR3 protein comes from TCRdb applying MiXCR to the multiplex PCR reads. Among about 430,000 distinct CDR3 sequences listed, roughly a fifth were seen once. As for time point: persistent/refractory GD, antithyroid drugs over 5 years with positive TRAb. With RNA extracted from PBMCs as input, the TCR library was made. The J segment lost 7 bases and the V segment lost 6 bases, leaving 9 bases of the junction unmatched. The CDR3 sequence is 15 residues long. Germline CDR1 is MDHEN and CDR2 is SYDVKM. The chain links TRBV28 to TRBJ1-5, with 10 bases identical to TRBD1. This clonotype was obtained from a female donor with Graves disease. Sequencing used peripheral blood mononuclear cells (PBMCs), obtained when the disease was refractory, from a patient treated with antithyroid drugs. In DNA form, the CDR3 reads TGTGCCAGCAGATTCGGGACAGGGGTTGGACAGCCCCAGCATTTT. This codes for CASRFGTGVGQPQHF.